The sequence of this T cell receptor (beta chain) was determined in a study of identical twins (TCRdb year 2016). For the study in its entirety: TCR alpha and beta repertoires from monozygotic twins, unrelated adults of various ages and cord blood were deep-sequenced to test whether fetal clonotypes persist. Replicate twin experiments were performed at different times using different library preparation protocols to rule out contamination. The investigation overall reported the following: In monozygotic twins, out-of-frame TCR alpha sharing was systematically underestimated by recombination models, although the models agreed with sharing between unrelated individuals. Invariant T cells such as MAIT and iNKT could partly confound zero-insertion analyses, though diverse VJ usage argued against this for most clonotypes. Excess twin sharing in beta out-of-frame sequences was weaker because fewer shared sequences lowered the signal-to-noise ratio. Because the same donors could not be followed over many years, conclusions were based on cross-sectional statistical analysis. Out-of-frame TCR alpha sequences shared between twins showed an excess of low generation-probability sequences compared with coincidental sharing between unrelated individuals. Abundant cord blood beta clonotypes had fewer insertions, young adult naive repertoires showed a similar but weaker trend, and memory repertoires showed no such trend.

Only healthy Caucasian donors were included. The twin cohort consisted of three pairs of female monozygotic twins, all aged 18 to 29 years. The RNA used for TCR libraries was isolated from peripheral blood mononuclear cells. Library construction relied on 5' RACE. Instrument on record: Illumina HiSeq 2000. A universal primer binding site was added through template switching, and the final cDNA carried a unique molecular identifier so that TCR cDNA molecules could be counted accurately. First-strand cDNA for TCR alpha and beta chains was synthesized from specific primers in the conserved constant-segment region. To control for contamination, each cDNA library was double barcoded with a SMART-Mk sample barcode plus Illumina barcodes. TruSeq adapter sequences along with Illumina sample barcodes were introduced in two successive PCR steps. TCR alpha and beta cDNA libraries were sequenced on the Illumina HiSeq platform with custom primers. As for how the authors treated the data: MiGEC was used to process raw reads and extract unique molecular identifiers, and MiXCR was used to find CDR3 positions. For each individual, recombination models were inferred using an EM algorithm with the repgenHMM and IGoR tools. Shared clonotype analysis was performed with the tcR package in R, normalizing sharing by the product of cloneset sizes. To study raw recombination free of thymic and clonal selection effects, out-of-frame nonproductive sequences were analyzed. The public reads were reanalyzed by TCRdb: fastp trimming at Q25, MiXCR alignment, in-frame beta chains only. Entries that share a CDR3 protein sequence are merged under the most common genes and DNA. In this record, the V and J calls reflect TCRdb's handling and not the investigators' own analysis. For this sample the table gives about 700,000 distinct CDR3 sequences, of which more than 6.5% were detected only once. The top ten clones comprise about 0.98% of the sample.

Ten or more counts support this clonotype. No antigen is known for it. Base qualities are not recorded, but no much larger clone differs from it by a single base. From the cysteine through the phenylalanine, the CDR3 covers 17 amino acids. The read is trimmed to its CDR3 DNA, 51 bases read in frame from base 1. For CDR1 and CDR2, the germline V gene lists SGHRS and YFSETQ. From V the trimming removes 1 base and from J it removes 2 bases, while the gene matches leave 10 bases of the junction unaccounted for. The sample was also linked to a second study, of yellow fever vaccine responses in identical twins. The second study, in turn, reports: According to the authors, the vaccine-induced T cell response in identical twins seemed to be partly convergent and partly specific to each individual. In the study, vaccine-responding T cell clones were precisely tracked in identical twins.

This receptor was obtained from a young woman in good health. Sequenced input: PBMCs. The rearranged chain carries TRBV5-1 and TRBJ2-3; 7 of the junction bases match TRBD1. The DNA sequence is given as TGCGCCAGCAGCTTGAAACCGGGACAGCCTATCACAGATACGCAGTATTTT. Its coded protein is CASSLKPGQPITDTQYF. Here the CDR3 is joined to the reference TRBV5-1 and TRBJ2-3 genes, and the full variable domain is: KAGVTQTPRYLIKTRGQQVTLSCSPISGHRSVSWYQQTPGQGLQFLFEYFSETQRNKGNFPGRFSGRQFSNSRSEMNVSTLELGDSALYLCASSLKPGQPITDTQYFGPGTRLTVL.